The 9 T cell receptor beta chains below were found in one sample sequenced in a study of cytomegalovirus exposure and HLA in healthy donors. PCR involved 60 Vbeta and 13 Jbeta primers. The assay was immunoSEQ multiplex PCR, and TCRdb's table has in-frame clones only and misses some. The data hold 150,000 or so clones, with more than 75% observed a single time. The sample taken for sequencing was PBMCs. The source of these receptors is a man between 18 and 29 years old in good health and CMV-seropositive.

A remark on this clone: The sample carries other DNA sequences with the same CDR3. V usage is TRBV20-1 and J usage is TRBJ2-3; no clear D gene. Germline loops: CDR1 DFQATT, CDR2 SNEGSKA (reference sequence). The CDR3 is 11 residues long. Trimming took off 2 bases at V and 5 bases at J, with 5 bases between the two ends. CDR3 sequence reads: CSARRGDTQYF. CDR3 bases: TGCAGTGCTAGAAGAGGAGATACGCAGTATTTT.

This clone was detected once. J is TRBJ1-4 and V is TRBV15; 9 bases agree with TRBD1. The V gene end was trimmed by 5 bases and the J gene end by 6 bases; junction bases not matched to a gene: 7. Germline V gives CDR1 LNHNV, CDR2 YYDKDF (reference sequence). The CDR3 is 15 residues long. CDR3 nucleotide sequence: TGTGCCACCAGCGGGGGGACAGGGCAGGATGAAAAACTGTTTTTT. This translates into CATSGGTGQDEKLFF.

This chain joins TRBV11-2 and TRBJ2-7; 7 bases agree with TRBD2. Germline loops: CDR1 SGHAT, CDR2 FQNNGV. J gave up 7 bases and V 2 bases, and 11 bases lay outside the gene matches. The CDR3 runs 15 residues. CDR3: CASSLSGGGEGEQYF. CDR3 nucleotides: TGTGCCAGCAGCTTATCTGGGGGTGGGGAGGGGGAGCAGTACTTC. Filled out from reference TRBV11-2 and TRBJ2-7, the complete variable domain reads EAGVAQSPRYKIIEKRQSVAFWCNPISGHATLYWYQQILGQGPKLLIQFQNNGVVDDSQLPKDRFSAERLKGVDSTLKIQPAKLEDSAVYLCASSLSGGGEGEQYFGPGTRLTVT.

This chain uses TRBV29-1 with TRBJ2-7; 9 bases align to TRBD1. The CDR3 has 14 residues. V was clipped by 4 bases and J by 1 base; unmatched bases: 5. The germline CDR1 and CDR2 sequences are SQVTM and ANQGSEA. CDR3 nucleotide sequence: TGCAGCGTTGTACCCGGGACAGGGTCCTACGAGCAGTACTTC. Protein: CSVVPGTGSYEQYF.

J is TRBJ2-5 and V is TRBV18, with a weak D call TRBD1 (6 bases). The germline gives CDR1 KGHSH, CDR2 LQKENI. Trimming pared 6 bases from V and 1 base from J, leaving 15 bases between. The CDR3 spans 15 residues. The DNA of the CDR3 is TGTGCCAGCTCCCCTACAGGGAGCCCCCAAGAGACCCAGTACTTC. Translated: CASSPTGSPQETQYF.

The chain has TRBV2 and TRBJ2-7; D perhaps matches TRBD1 (5 bases). From germline, CDR1 is SNHLY and CDR2 FYNNEI. V lost 2 bases to trimming and J lost 2 bases, with 13 bases between them. This CDR3 is built from 15 residues. CDR3 sequence: CASSESKGPAYEQYF. CDR3 in DNA: TGTGCCAGCAGTGAATCAAAGGGGCCGGCCTACGAGCAGTACTTC. Full variable domain (outside the CDR3, taken from reference TRBV2 and TRBJ2-7): EPEVTQTPSHQVTQMGQEVILRCVPISNHLYFYWYRQILGQKVEFLVSFYNNEISEKSEIFDDQFSVERPDGSNFTLKIRSTKLEDSAMYFCASSESKGPAYEQYFGPGTRLTVT.

This chain uses TRBV13 with TRBJ2-1, with 8 bases identical to TRBD2. From germline, CDR1 is PRHDT and CDR2 FYEKMQ (reference sequence). Losses at the gene ends were 9 bases for V and 12 bases for J; bases not matched to a gene: 10. The CDR3 sequence is 12 residues long. CDR3 protein: CASAIGGALQFF. In DNA, the CDR3 is TGTGCCAGTGCTATCGGGGGGGCTCTGCAGTTCTTC.

V and J are TRBV5-1 and TRBJ2-3, with D tentatively TRBD1 (6 bases). Germline CDR1 SGHRS, CDR2 YFSETQ. The CDR3 loop spans 16 amino acids. Trimming removed 2 bases at V and 1 base at J, with 14 bases between. CDR3 DNA sequence: TGCGCCAGCAGCTTAAGCCGTCCAGGGGGCACAGATACGCAGTATTTT. Amino acid sequence: CASSLSRPGGTDTQYF.

The chain joins TRBV29-1 to TRBJ2-7; 9 bases are a match to TRBD1. Germline-derived CDR1 and CDR2 are SQVTM and ANQGSEA. The CDR3 consists of 11 residues. The ends lost 7 bases at V and 3 bases at J; junction bases unmatched: 1. This CDR3 is CSATGGYEQYF. The CDR3 bases are TGCAGCGCGACAGGGGGCTACGAGCAGTACTTC.